These 25 T cell receptor beta chains came from one sample sequenced in a study of CD8+ T cells in alopecia areata. cDNA prepared by RNA extraction and subsequent reverse transcription served as the template for sequencing. The table came from immunoSEQ multiplex PCR; TCRdb's copy has only in-frame clones and leaves some out. The sample shows under 40,000 clones, around 57% of them seen only once. For 4 to 6 of the biomarker-study patients, the CD4+ cells were further sorted so as to obtain CD25+CD127- cells. Input material: CD4+ Tregs sorted from blood. Receptor source: a human donor with alopecia areata.

This clone was detected only a few times. V is TRBV11-2 and J is TRBJ1-2, with D tentatively TRBD1 (5 bases). The CDR3 is 13 amino acids. With 5 bases removed from V and 1 base from J, the gap between germline ends came to 8 bases. Looked up from germline, CDR1 is SGHAT and CDR2 is FQNNGV. CDR3 DNA sequence: TGTGCCAGCAGCCGGGACCGTAACTATGGCTACACCTTC. Its protein product is CASSRDRNYGYTF.

This clone was seen more than once but under ten times. The J gene is TRBJ1-1, the V gene TRBV30, with 7 bases identical to TRBD1. Germline V gene sequence: CDR1 GTSNPN, CDR2 SVGIG (reference sequence). V dropped 4 bases and J dropped 1; count of bases not matched to a gene: 15. This CDR3 comprises 17 residues. CDR3 amino acids: CAWNTGTATLQNTEAFF. The DNA for the CDR3 is TGTGCCTGGAATACCGGGACAGCCACTCTACAGAACACTGAAGCTTTCTTT.

This chain links TRBV6-6 with TRBJ2-7; perhaps TRBD1 as D (6 bases). V was shortened by 2 bases and J by 2 bases, with 10 bases between the two germline ends. The CDR3 runs 14 residues. Looked up from germline, CDR1 is MNHNY and CDR2 is SVGAGI (reference sequence). The DNA for the CDR3 is TGTGCCAGCAGTTACGGGGGCCTAACCTACGAGCAGTACTTC. Translating gives CASSYGGLTYEQYF.

This clone was seen only a few times. The J gene is TRBJ2-2, the V gene TRBV7-2; 7 bases are a match to TRBD2. Germline CDR1 is SGHTA and CDR2 is FQGNSA. J lost 7 bases, V lost 4 bases, and 9 bases had no gene match. The CDR3 runs 15 residues. The CDR3 nucleotides read TGTGCCAGCAGCTCCCTAGGACTAGTAAGCGGGGAGCTGTTTTTT. Its translation is CASSSLGLVSGELFF.

In the case of this clone: Other DNA sequences in the same sample also yield this CDR3. The chain recombines TRBV5-1 with TRBJ1-2; D is undetermined. The germline V gene has CDR1 SGHRS and CDR2 YFSETQ. The CDR3 loop spans 11 amino acids. Trimming removed 0 bases from V and 8 bases from J, with 5 bases in between. The DNA for the CDR3 is TGCGCCAGCAGCTTGGGTAGCGGCTACACCTTC. The encoded protein is CASSLGSGYTF.

The count of this clone is one. The chain recombines TRBV2 with TRBJ2-5; perhaps D is TRBD1 or TRBD2 (5 bases each). Germline CDR1 is SNHLY and CDR2 is FYNNEI. The CDR3 has 16 amino acids. Trimming took 2 bases from V and 0 from J, leaving 13 bases between them. The CDR3 here is CASSETWDGYQETQYF. The DNA of the CDR3 is TGTGCCAGCAGTGAAACCTGGGACGGCTACCAAGAGACCCAGTACTTC.

V usage is TRBV9 and J usage is TRBJ2-5; D possibly corresponds to TRBD1 (7 bases). Trimming left V 4 bases short and J 1 base short, with 11 bases between. CDR3 size: 14 residues. The V gene's germline CDR1 is SGDLS and CDR2 YYNGEE. CDR3 in DNA: TGTGCCAGCAGCCCCAGGGGGGCCCAAGAGACCCAGTACTTC. Protein sequence: CASSPRGAQETQYF.

The chain has TRBV5-4 and TRBJ2-5; TRBD2 aligns across 8 bases. The CDR3 sequence is 17 residues long. J lost 2 bases, V lost 2 bases, and 11 bases had no gene match. Germline V gene sequence: CDR1 SGHNT, CDR2 YYREEE (reference sequence). The CDR3 protein is CASSFIGGGPGQETQYF. The CDR3 DNA follows: TGTGCCAGCAGCTTTATTGGCGGGGGGCCTGGACAAGAGACCCAGTACTTC.

The CDR3 coding sequence is TGTGCCAGCAGTCGGACAGGTCCAGGAAACACCATATATTTT. Translation gives CASSRTGPGNTIYF. The chain employs TRBV28 and TRBJ1-3; 7 nucleotides agree with TRBD1. The CDR3 is 14 residues long. The V gene end was trimmed by 5 bases and the J gene end by 4 bases; junction bases not matched to a gene: 5. Germline loops: CDR1 MDHEN, CDR2 SYDVKM.

The chain is built from TRBV4-1 and TRBJ2-7; 12 nucleotides agree with TRBD2. Unmatched junction bases numbered 8, after V lost 4 bases and J lost 1 base. Germline CDR1 reads MGHRA; CDR2 reads YSYEKL. There are 17 residues in the CDR3. CDR3 residues: CASSPRLAGEKSYEQYF. CDR3 bases: TGCGCCAGCAGCCCCCGACTAGCGGGAGAAAAATCCTACGAGCAGTACTTC.

This clone turned up a few times. The rearrangement links TRBV28 to TRBJ2-7, with 10 bases identical to TRBD1. This CDR3 contains 17 residues. With 1 base clipped from V and 6 bases from J, the junction kept 12 bases outside the gene matches. Germline CDR1 and CDR2: MDHEN and SYDVKM. The CDR3: CASSLSAGTGVKGEQYF. DNA of the CDR3: TGTGCCAGCAGTTTATCCGCCGGGACAGGGGTGAAGGGCGAGCAGTACTTC.

The chain couples TRBV5-8 to TRBJ2-3; D is uncertain. CDR3 length equals 15 residues. Trimming cost V 0 bases and J 1 base, with 9 bases left between them. The germline V gene encodes CDR1 SGHTS and CDR2 YDEGEE. The CDR3 bases are TGTGCCAGCAGCTTGGGGCCCCATCGCACAGATACGCAGTATTTT. It translates to CASSLGPHRTDTQYF. The whole variable domain, filled in from reference TRBV5-8 and TRBJ2-3, reads EAGVTQSPTHLIKTRGQQATLRCSPISGHTSVYWYQQALGLGLQFLLWYDEGEERNRGNFPPRFSGRQFPNYSSELNVNALELEDSALYLCASSLGPHRTDTQYFGPGTRLTVL.

This rearrangement joins TRBV5-4 to TRBJ2-3; weak D call: TRBD2 (6 bases). Trimming pared 1 base from V and 2 bases from J, leaving 11 bases between. The germline gives CDR1 SGHNT, CDR2 YYREEE (reference sequence). The CDR3 is 15 residues long. In DNA, the CDR3 is TGTGCCAGCAGCTTGTGGCGGGGCCTCACAGATACGCAGTATTTT. Translation gives CASSLWRGLTDTQYF.

This rearrangement joins TRBV4-1 to TRBJ1-1, with 11 bases matching TRBD1. The CDR3 has 18 amino acids. V gave up 6 bases and J gave up 0 bases; unmatched junction bases: 12. CDR1 MGHRA and CDR2 YSYEKL come from the germline V gene. In nucleotides, the CDR3 is TGCGCCAGCAGACCCGGACAGGGGGCCCAAAATCTGAACACTGAAGCTTTCTTT. Its protein product is CASRPGQGAQNLNTEAFF.

Only a few counts were recorded for this clone. The V call is TRBV6-5, the J call TRBJ2-2; D is ambiguous. Germline CDR1 is MNHEY and CDR2 is SVGAGI. This CDR3 is 14 amino acids long. V was cut by 2 bases and J by 1 base, with 5 bases left in between. This chain's CDR3 is CASSYHGNTGELFF. The DNA of the CDR3 is TGTGCCAGCAGTTACCATGGGAACACCGGGGAGCTGTTTTTT.

This sequence joins TRBV7-8 and TRBJ2-4, with D unresolved. Trimming shortened V by 1 base and J by 0 bases, and 10 bases separated the two germline ends. Per the germline V gene, CDR1 is SGHVS and CDR2 is FQNEAQ. This CDR3 region has 16 residues. CDR3 sequence reads: CASSLDPSLAKNIQYF. Here the CDR3 DNA reads TGTGCCAGCAGCTTAGATCCCAGTTTAGCCAAAAACATTCAGTACTTC.

This clone was observed a few times. This sequence joins TRBV7-9 and TRBJ1-2, with D unclear. The germline V gene encodes CDR1 SEHNR and CDR2 FQNEAQ (reference sequence). The CDR3 is 13 residues long. Trimming took off 4 bases at V and 6 bases at J, with 12 bases between the two ends. DNA for the CDR3: TGTGCCAGCAGCTCCCGGGTAAACAATGGCTACACCTTC. It yields the protein CASSSRVNNGYTF. The full variable domain, its missing parts supplied by reference TRBV7-9 and TRBJ1-2, is DTGVSQNPRHKITKRGQNVTFRCDPISEHNRLYWYRQTLGQGPEFLTYFQNEAQLEKSRLLSDRFSAERPKGSFSTLEIQRTEQGDSAMYLCASSSRVNNGYTFGSGTRLTVV.

This clone has only one observation. The rearrangement joins TRBV5-6 to TRBJ2-2; 8 bases fit TRBD2. Germline CDR1 and CDR2: SGHDT and YYEEEE. This CDR3 contains 16 residues. V lost 4 bases, J lost 0 bases, and 5 bases stayed unmatched. This CDR3 reads CASSPGTRTNTGELFF. The CDR3, as DNA: TGTGCCAGCAGCCCCGGGACTAGGACGAACACCGGGGAGCTGTTTTTT.

The CDR3 DNA sequence: TGCGCCAGCAGCAGAACAGGGGCCTCCTACGAGCAGTACTTC. Translating it yields CASSRTGASYEQYF. This chain links TRBV4-3 with TRBJ2-7; 7 bases fit TRBD1. V lost 5 bases and J lost 0; bases outside the gene matches: 4. The CDR3 length is 14 residues. Germline-derived CDR1 and CDR2 are LGHNA and YSLEER.

This clone appeared a few times. This chain connects TRBV27 to TRBJ1-2; D is unresolved. The CDR3 covers 14 residues. The germline gives CDR1 MNHEY, CDR2 SMNVEV (reference sequence). V lost 5 bases, J lost 3 bases, and 13 bases lay in between. CDR3 sequence (DNA): TGTGCCAGCAGTCCGGGCCTCCTCCACTATGGCTACACCTTC. This translates into CASSPGLLHYGYTF.

The chain combines TRBV9 with TRBJ2-1; TRBD2 agrees at 7 bases. The CDR3 spans 16 residues. The germline V gene encodes CDR1 SGDLS and CDR2 YYNGEE. The J segment lost 5 bases and the V segment lost 4 bases, leaving 12 bases of the junction unmatched. In nucleotides, the CDR3 is TGTGCCAGCAGCTCCCGTAGCGGGCCAACCGACAATGAGCAGTTCTTC. This sequence encodes CASSSRSGPTDNEQFF.

This clone was recorded a few times. The chain combines TRBV2 with TRBJ1-2; unclear D gene. The CDR3 extends over 13 amino acids. Trimming shortened V by 4 bases and J by 7 bases, and 13 bases separated the two germline ends. Looked up from germline, CDR1 is SNHLY and CDR2 is FYNNEI. The CDR3 bases are TGTGCCAGCAGTGGTGAACGGACGGTTGGCTACACCTTC. Protein sequence: CASSGERTVGYTF.

This rearrangement joins TRBV11-1 to TRBJ2-3, with D hard to call. CDR1 is SGHAT, CDR2 FQDESV, per germline (reference sequence). V dropped 1 base and J dropped 2 bases, with 4 bases sitting between them. The CDR3 covers 13 residues. The CDR3 spells CASSLGPTDTQYF. As DNA, the CDR3 is TGTGCCAGCAGCTTAGGACCCACAGATACGCAGTATTTT.

The chain is built from TRBV7-2 and TRBJ2-3, with unresolved D. V was pared by 3 bases and J by 2 bases, with 12 bases between. Germline V gives CDR1 SGHTA, CDR2 FQGNSA. CDR3 length equals 15 residues. The CDR3 coding sequence is TGTGCCAGCAGCTTGCTCGAAGATTCCACAGATACGCAGTATTTT. It yields the protein CASSLLEDSTDTQYF.

The genes are TRBV6-6 and TRBJ2-5, with D perhaps TRBD1 (6 bases). The length of the CDR3 is 15 residues. V was cut by 7 bases and J by 1 base, with 16 bases left in between. Germline CDR1 MNHNY, CDR2 SVGAGI (reference sequence). The CDR3 is CASTTGTIVQETQYF. The CDR3 DNA is TGTGCCAGCACTACCGGGACAATTGTCCAAGAGACCCAGTACTTC.